A single sample gave rise to the 25 T cell receptor beta chains below, sequenced in a study of blood T cells in healthy people across ages. Sample-barcoded 5' priming and a J-beta primer mix drove a second PCR of roughly 6 to 12 cycles. Via MiXCR, TCRdb re-called the 5' RACE reads, giving one row per CDR3 protein. The table lists more than 750,000 distinct CDR3 sequences, just under 30% of them singletons. These data also formed part of another study, on T cells of mothers and their children.

Sequences were obtained from blood. The receptors derive from a woman between 40 and 55 years old in good health.

The chain joins TRBV5-6 to TRBJ1-2; tentatively, D is TRBD1 (5 bases). CDR1 is SGHDT, CDR2 YYEEEE, per germline. The CDR3 covers 15 residues. The germline V and J ends were trimmed by 2 bases and 2 bases, with 13 bases remaining between them. CDR3 sequence (DNA): TGTGCCAGCAGCTTTGCCGGGACGGCGAACTATGGCTACACCTTC. It codes for CASSFAGTANYGYTF.

This clonotype occurred many times. The chain uses TRBV4-1 and TRBJ2-4; D is perhaps TRBD1 (6 bases). The CDR3 sequence is 17 residues long. The germline CDR1 and CDR2 sequences are MGHRA and YSYEKL. The V end lost 2 bases, the J end lost 1 base, and 15 bases lay between the germline ends. The CDR3 sequence: CASSQITGQGAKNIQYF. CDR3 DNA: TGCGCCAGCAGCCAAATTACAGGGCAGGGGGCCAAAAACATTCAGTACTTC.

Concerning this clonotype: A read error may explain this, as a much larger clone is one base away. The chain has TRBV12-3 or TRBV12-4 and TRBJ2-5; possibly TRBD1 for D (5 bases). The length of the CDR3 is 13 residues. The CDR3 protein is CASSLTDQETQCF. The CDR3 coding sequence is TGTGCCAGCAGTTTGACAGACCAAGAGACCCAGTGCTTC.

This clonotype has a count of ten or more. The chain carries TRBV6-1 and TRBJ2-1; 13 positions match TRBD2. The V segment lost 7 bases and the J segment 0 bases; nucleotides outside the gene matches: 6. Germline V gene sequence: CDR1 MNHNS, CDR2 SASEGT. The length of the CDR3 is 17 residues. Here the CDR3 DNA reads TGTGCCAGCAAGGGACTAGCGGGGTCAAGCTCCTACAATGAGCAGTTCTTC. It translates to CASKGLAGSSSYNEQFF.

Comment on this clonotype: The junction and the germline gene differ at one end; a read error may be behind it. The chain uses TRBV5-1 and TRBJ2-4; TRBD2 might be the D (7 bases). The DNA end is more similar to TRBJ2-7, so the J call may be wrong. This CDR3 is built from 15 residues. CDR1 is SGHRS and CDR2 is YFSETQ in the germline V gene. The CDR3: CTSSLLAGADHEQYF. Written as DNA, the CDR3 is TGCACCAGCAGCTTGCTCGCGGGGGCCGACCACGAGCAGTACTTC.

This clonotype came up many times. This sequence joins TRBV7-9 and TRBJ2-7; no reliable D call. Trimming left V 0 bases short and J 1 base short, with 10 bases between. Germline CDR1 and CDR2: SEHNR and FQNEAQ (reference sequence). The length of the CDR3 is 15 residues. The CDR3 loop reads CASSLALGDSYEQYF. The CDR3 DNA is TGTGCCAGCAGCTTAGCGCTTGGAGATTCCTACGAGCAGTACTTC.

The chain has TRBV28 and TRBJ2-1, with 9 bases identical to TRBD1. CDR3 size: 15 residues. Germline CDR1 MDHEN, CDR2 SYDVKM. V gave up 3 bases and J gave up 6 bases; unmatched junction bases: 6. CDR3 nucleotides: TGTGCCAGCAGTTTTTGGGACAGGGATGTCAATGAGCAGTTCTTC. Amino acids: CASSFWDRDVNEQFF.

This rearrangement joins TRBV21-1 to TRBJ2-5; TRBD1, the D gene given by the table, was not confirmed from the DNA. The DNA end is more similar to TRBJ2-7, so the J call may be wrong. TRBV21-1 is an annotated pseudogene. The CDR3 spans 16 residues. The CDR3 DNA follows: TGTGCCAGCAGCAAAGAGAGGCGCAGGGTTTGGGGCGAGCAGTACTTC. Translated, it gives CASSKERRRVWGEQYF.

The chain uses TRBV20-1 and TRBJ2-1; TRBD2 agrees at 8 bases. Germline V CDR1 and CDR2: DFQATT, SNEGSKA (reference sequence). This CDR3 is 16 amino acids long. J was trimmed by 0 bases and V by 5 bases; bases with no gene match: 9. CDR3 DNA: TGCAGTGCTGAGGGGCTCAGCGGGGGCTCCTACAATGAGCAGTTCTTC. Translation: CSAEGLSGGSYNEQFF.

This clonotype appeared a few times. V is TRBV18 and J is TRBJ1-1; D is perhaps TRBD1 (6 bases). The CDR3 loop spans 13 amino acids. Germline V gene data show CDR1 as KGHSH and CDR2 as LQKENI. V was pared by 5 bases and J by 4 bases, with 11 bases between. The CDR3 is CASSTDRSTEAFF. The CDR3 region has the DNA TGTGCCAGCTCAACTGACAGGTCCACTGAAGCTTTCTTT.

This clonotype was recorded at least ten times. The V call is TRBV5-5, the J call TRBJ2-7, with D perhaps TRBD1 (6 bases). In germline, CDR1 is SGHKS, CDR2 YYEKEE (reference sequence). The CDR3 is made up of 14 amino acids. The V end lost 1 base, the J end lost 6 bases, and 14 bases lay between the germline ends. As DNA, the CDR3 is TGTGCCAGCAGCTTGCCGTGGCAGGGGAGCGAGCAGTACTTC. Its protein is CASSLPWQGSEQYF.

Comment on this clonotype: A much more abundant neighbour one base away suggests this may be a read error. This rearrangement joins TRBV7-9 to TRBJ2-1; 14 nucleotides agree with TRBD2. The end of the DNA fits TRBJ2-7 better, so the J call may be wrong. Germline V gene lookup returns CDR1 SEHNR and CDR2 FQNEAQ (reference sequence). The CDR3 runs to 16 residues. In nucleotides, the CDR3 is TGTGCCAGCAGCCCGGGACTAGCGGGGGACTACAATGAGCAGTACTTC. Amino acids: CASSPGLAGDYNEQYF.

This clonotype was observed a handful of times. Relative to the germline gene, one junction end is altered; a read error may explain this. The chain employs TRBV3-1 and TRBJ2-1; TRBD1 matches 9 bases. CDR3 length equals 16 residues. Germline V gene data show CDR1 as LGHDT and CDR2 as YNNKEL (reference sequence). CDR3 sequence: CASSQARTGVDETQFF. The CDR3 DNA is TGCGCCAGCAGCCAAGCGCGGACAGGGGTGGATGAGACCCAGTTCTTC.

This chain connects TRBV28 to TRBJ1-4; 7 bases align to TRBD1. Germline V gives CDR1 MDHEN, CDR2 SYDVKM. This CDR3 has 16 amino acids. Trimming removed 6 bases from V and 0 bases from J; junction bases left unmatched: 7. CDR3 sequence reads: CASRLGQYATNEKLFF. The CDR3 nucleotides are TGTGCCAGCAGATTGGGACAGTATGCAACTAATGAAAAACTGTTTTTT.

This clonotype has only a few counts. The chain couples TRBV7-2 to TRBJ2-2; 11 bases are a match to TRBD2. This CDR3 has 18 amino acids. V trimming: 0 bases; J trimming: 0 bases; junction bases outside the gene matches: 3. From germline, CDR1 is SGHTA and CDR2 FQGNSA. CDR3 sequence reads: CASSLATSGIANTGELFF. The CDR3 DNA sequence: TGTGCCAGCAGCTTAGCGACTAGCGGGATCGCGAACACCGGGGAGCTGTTTTTT.

The chain couples TRBV12-3 or TRBV12-4 to TRBJ2-1, with D tentatively TRBD1 (6 bases). The CDR3 runs 15 residues. The V end lost 2 bases, the J end lost 10 bases, and 18 bases lay between the germline ends. The CDR3 is CASSLLGQISYEQFF. CDR3 nucleotides: TGTGCCAGCAGTTTATTAGGACAGATTTCCTACGAGCAGTTCTTC.

This clonotype was picked up many times. The chain carries TRBV20-1 and TRBJ2-1; 7 bases are shared with TRBD2. Germline assignment: CDR1 DFQATT and CDR2 SNEGSKA (reference sequence). There are 16 residues in the CDR3. V was pared by 1 base and J by 6 bases, with 12 bases of the junction left unmatched. CDR3 DNA: TGCAGTGCTAGAGGAGTTTCTAGCGGCTATCGCAATGAGCAGTTCTTC. Amino acids: CSARGVSSGYRNEQFF.

There are a few counts of this clonotype. The CDR3 reads CAWRASGEGRNEQFF. In DNA form, the CDR3 reads TGTGCCTGGAGGGCTAGCGGAGAGGGGAGAAATGAGCAGTTCTTC. The chain recombines TRBV30 with TRBJ2-1; 7 nucleotides line up with TRBD2. V lost 3 bases, J lost 7 bases, and 12 bases stayed unmatched. This CDR3 region has 15 residues. Germline CDR1 is GTSNPN and CDR2 is SVGIG (reference sequence).

This sequence joins TRBV5-1 and TRBJ1-1; 7 nucleotides align to TRBD1. The length of the CDR3 is 13 residues. V was clipped by 4 bases and J by 5 bases; unmatched bases: 5. Looked up from germline, CDR1 is SGHRS and CDR2 is YFSETQ. The CDR3 DNA sequence: TGCGCCAGCAGCAACGAACAGGGGACTGAAGCTTTCTTT. This sequence encodes CASSNEQGTEAFF.

This clonotype was detected ten times or more. This chain joins TRBV6-1 and TRBJ2-7; a weak D match, TRBD2 (6 bases). Trimming cost V 6 bases and J 3 bases, with 15 bases left between them. This CDR3 is built from 14 residues. CDR1 and CDR2 from the germline V gene are MNHNS and SASEGT. The CDR3, as DNA: TGTGCCAGCAGGGCCTCGGGGGACCACTACGAGCAGTACTTC. This codes for CASRASGDHYEQYF.

This clonotype showed up many times. The chain recombines TRBV5-1 with TRBJ2-3; D might be TRBD1 (5 bases). CDR3 length: 16 amino acids. Trimming took off 0 bases at V and 0 bases at J, with 11 bases between the two ends. Looked up from germline, CDR1 is SGHRS and CDR2 is YFSETQ. Here the CDR3 reads CASSLAGLLSTDTQYF. DNA of the CDR3: TGCGCCAGCAGCTTGGCAGGGCTTTTGAGCACAGATACGCAGTATTTT. Supplemented by reference TRBV5-1 and TRBJ2-3, the full variable domain reads KAGVTQTPRYLIKTRGQQVTLSCSPISGHRSVSWYQQTPGQGLQFLFEYFSETQRNKGNFPGRFSGRQFSNSRSEMNVSTLELGDSALYLCASSLAGLLSTDTQYFGPGTRLTVL.

This rearrangement joins TRBV4-1 to TRBJ1-5; D is ambiguous. Trimming shortened V by 1 base and J by 0 bases, and 7 bases separated the two germline ends. There are 15 residues in the CDR3. Germline V lookup: CDR1 MGHRA, CDR2 YSYEKL. In DNA form, the CDR3 reads TGCGCCAGCAGCCAAGTAGAATATAGCAATCAGCCCCAGCATTTT. It translates to CASSQVEYSNQPQHF.

This sequence joins TRBV9 and TRBJ2-5; TRBD2 matches 7 bases. The J segment lost 9 bases and the V segment lost 0 bases, leaving 5 bases of the junction unmatched. This CDR3 spans 13 amino acids. Germline values: CDR1 SGDLS, CDR2 YYNGEE. The CDR3 coding sequence is TGTGCCAGCAGCGTAGTTGAGGGAGGGCCCCAGTACTTC. As protein: CASSVVEGGPQYF.

The V gene is TRBV20-1, the J gene TRBJ2-7; 14 positions match TRBD2. Germline V gene lookup returns CDR1 DFQATT and CDR2 SNEGSKA (reference sequence). Trimming at V came to 3 bases and at J to 6 bases, leaving 10 bases not matched to a gene. The CDR3 consists of 16 residues. In nucleotides, the CDR3 is TGCAGTGCTAGCCGACTAGCGGGGGGGCTTGGGGGCGAGCAGTACTTC. Translated: CSASRLAGGLGGEQYF.

The chain joins TRBV5-8 to TRBJ1-2, with D possibly matching TRBD1 (6 bases). Trimming removed 4 bases from V and 0 bases from J, with 10 bases in between. This CDR3 has 14 amino acids. The V gene's germline CDR1 is SGHTS and CDR2 YDEGEE. CDR3 nucleotides: TGTGCCAGCAGCCCCAGGGGCCCTAACTATGGCTACACCTTC. Its protein is CASSPRGPNYGYTF.